This T cell receptor beta chain is from a study of shared clonotypes between healthy human individuals. Findings and limits, study-wide: Investigators collected only blood, and repertoires in tissues likely differ. Depth of sequencing was expected to influence donor clonotype sharing.

This clone was detected only once. The antigen is undetermined. CD45RO+ cells went into CD8 memory alongside CCR7-negative CD45RA+ TemRA cells. CDR3 size: 16 residues. The germline CDR1 and CDR2 sequences are MNHEY and SMNVEV (reference sequence). V was pared by 5 bases and J by 4 bases, with 20 bases between. TCRdb keeps only in-frame clones here, not all; method: immunoSEQ multiplex PCR. The sample lists roughly 660,000 clones, 90% occurring once. This sequence was found in a man younger than 35 in good health. Some clones in this sample may be carry-over from other donors' samples. The rearrangement links TRBV27 to TRBJ1-2; D perhaps matches TRBD1 (6 bases). The sequencing sample was made of memory CD8+ T cells from PBMCs. This sample's subset: CD45RO+ cells pooled with CCR7-negative TemRA cells. The CDR3 sequence: CASSPSAGAISYGYTF. The CDR3 region has the DNA TGTGCCAGCAGTCCTTCGGCGGGGGCTATCAGCTATGGCTACACCTTC.